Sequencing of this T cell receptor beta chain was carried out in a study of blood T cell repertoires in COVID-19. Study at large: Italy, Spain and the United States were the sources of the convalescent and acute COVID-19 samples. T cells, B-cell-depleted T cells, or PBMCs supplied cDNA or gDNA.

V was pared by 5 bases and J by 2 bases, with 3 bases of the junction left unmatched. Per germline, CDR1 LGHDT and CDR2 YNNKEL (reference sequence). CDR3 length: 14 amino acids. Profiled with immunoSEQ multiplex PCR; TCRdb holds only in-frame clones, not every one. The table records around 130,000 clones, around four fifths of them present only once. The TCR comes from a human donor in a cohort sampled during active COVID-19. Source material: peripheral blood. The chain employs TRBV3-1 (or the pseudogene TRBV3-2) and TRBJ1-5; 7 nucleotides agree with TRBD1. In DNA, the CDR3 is TGTGCCAGCAGCGTCGGGACAGGCAATCAGCCCCAGCATTTT. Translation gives CASSVGTGNQPQHF.